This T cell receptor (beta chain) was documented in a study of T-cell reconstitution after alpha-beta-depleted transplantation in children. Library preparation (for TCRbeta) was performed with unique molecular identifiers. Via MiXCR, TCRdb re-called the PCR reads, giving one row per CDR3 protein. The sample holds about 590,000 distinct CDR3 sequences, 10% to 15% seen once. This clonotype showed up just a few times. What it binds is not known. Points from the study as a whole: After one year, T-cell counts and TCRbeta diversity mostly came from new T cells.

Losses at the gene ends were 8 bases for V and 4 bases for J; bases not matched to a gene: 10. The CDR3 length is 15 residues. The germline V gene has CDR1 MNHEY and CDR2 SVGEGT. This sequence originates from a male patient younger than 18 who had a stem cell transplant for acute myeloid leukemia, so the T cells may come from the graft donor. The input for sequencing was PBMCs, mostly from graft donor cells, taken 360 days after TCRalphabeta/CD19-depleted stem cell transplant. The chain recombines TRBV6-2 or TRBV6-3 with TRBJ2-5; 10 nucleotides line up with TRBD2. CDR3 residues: CASLGLLAGPETQYF. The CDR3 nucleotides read TGTGCCAGCTTAGGGCTACTAGCGGGACCAGAGACCCAGTACTTC.